This TCR beta chain was retrieved from a study of T cell responses to AZD1222 COVID-19 vaccine. Study-wide points: Across the whole spike, CD4 TCRs peaked at regions 160-218 and 743-854. Clonal diversity may have been underestimated in mostly white British donors. Repertoire collection took place solely once the T cell response had peaked.

Germline V gene sequence: CDR1 SGHRS, CDR2 YFSETQ. CDR3 length equals 15 residues. V gave up 0 bases and J gave up 1 base, with 8 bases separating them. Produced via immunoSEQ multiplex PCR; TCRdb's table is partial and in-frame only. The sample holds 150,000 to 200,000 clones; around 87% are singletons and the top ten take 4% to 5.5%. The study pooled second doses at about 4 or about 12 weeks. Comments on this clone: The antigen remains unidentified.

The chain has TRBV5-1 and TRBJ2-1; D remains unclear. The sample in question was peripheral blood, obtained 28 days after the second AZD1222 dose. The sequence derives from an adult who received the AZD1222 COVID-19 vaccine. CDR3: CASSLAAGSYNEQFF. As DNA, the CDR3 is TGCGCCAGCAGCTTGGCCGCTGGGTCCTACAATGAGCAGTTCTTC.